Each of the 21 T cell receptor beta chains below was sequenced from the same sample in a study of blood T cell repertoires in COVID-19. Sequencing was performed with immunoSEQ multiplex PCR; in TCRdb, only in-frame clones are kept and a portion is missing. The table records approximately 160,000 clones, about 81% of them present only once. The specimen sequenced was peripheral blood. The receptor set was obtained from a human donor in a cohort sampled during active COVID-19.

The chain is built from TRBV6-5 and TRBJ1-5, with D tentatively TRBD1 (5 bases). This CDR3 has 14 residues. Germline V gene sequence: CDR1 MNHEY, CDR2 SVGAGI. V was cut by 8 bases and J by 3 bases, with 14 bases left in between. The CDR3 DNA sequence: TGTGCCAGCGTTAGACAGTTTTCCAATCAGCCCCAGCATTTT. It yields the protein CASVRQFSNQPQHF.

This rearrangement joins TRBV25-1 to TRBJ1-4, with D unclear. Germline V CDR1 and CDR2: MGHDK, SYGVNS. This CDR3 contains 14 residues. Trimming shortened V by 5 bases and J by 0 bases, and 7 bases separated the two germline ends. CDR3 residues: CASSPHSTNEKLFF. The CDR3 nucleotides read TGTGCCAGCAGTCCCCACTCAACTAATGAAAAACTGTTTTTT.

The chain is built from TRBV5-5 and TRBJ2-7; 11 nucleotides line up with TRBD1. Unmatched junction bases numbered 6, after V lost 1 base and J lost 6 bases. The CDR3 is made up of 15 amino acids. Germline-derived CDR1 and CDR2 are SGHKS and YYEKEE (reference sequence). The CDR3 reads CASSLLGQGAREQYF. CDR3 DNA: TGTGCCAGCAGCTTGTTAGGACAGGGGGCTCGCGAGCAGTACTTC.

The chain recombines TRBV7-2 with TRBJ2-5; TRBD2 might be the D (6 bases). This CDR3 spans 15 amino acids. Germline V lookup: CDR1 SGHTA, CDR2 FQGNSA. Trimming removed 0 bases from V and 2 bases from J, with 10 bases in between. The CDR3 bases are TGTGCCAGCAGCTTAGCGGCTAGCGAACAAGAGACCCAGTACTTC. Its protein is CASSLAASEQETQYF.

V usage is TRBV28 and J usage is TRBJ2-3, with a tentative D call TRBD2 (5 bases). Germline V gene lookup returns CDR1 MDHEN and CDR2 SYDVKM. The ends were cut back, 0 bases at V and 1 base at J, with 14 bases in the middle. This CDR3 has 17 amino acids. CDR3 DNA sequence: TGTGCCAGCAGTTTATGGGACTTACTCGACGGCACAGATACGCAGTATTTT. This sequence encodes CASSLWDLLDGTDTQYF.

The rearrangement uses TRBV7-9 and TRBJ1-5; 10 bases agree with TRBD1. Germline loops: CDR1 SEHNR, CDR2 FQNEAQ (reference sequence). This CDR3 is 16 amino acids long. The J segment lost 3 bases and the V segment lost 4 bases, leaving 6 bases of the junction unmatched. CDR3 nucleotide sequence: TGTGCCAGCAGCTGGGGGACAGGGGTCAACAATCAGCCCCAGCATTTT. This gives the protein CASSWGTGVNNQPQHF.

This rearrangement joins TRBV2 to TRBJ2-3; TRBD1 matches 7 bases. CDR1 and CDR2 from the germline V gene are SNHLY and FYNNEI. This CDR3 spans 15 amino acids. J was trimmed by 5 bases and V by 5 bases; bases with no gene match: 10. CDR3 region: CASSRQGLRIDTQYF. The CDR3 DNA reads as TGTGCCAGCAGTCGACAGGGCCTAAGGATAGATACGCAGTATTTT.

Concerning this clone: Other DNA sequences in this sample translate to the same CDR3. This CDR3 is CASSYSGQGAYEQYF. The CDR3 coding sequence is TGTGCCAGCAGTTACTCGGGGCAGGGGGCGTACGAGCAGTACTTC. This rearrangement joins TRBV6-5 to TRBJ2-7, with 8 bases matching TRBD1. Trimming at V came to 0 bases and at J to 4 bases, leaving 5 bases not matched to a gene. The CDR3 totals 15 residues. Germline assignment: CDR1 MNHEY and CDR2 SVGAGI.

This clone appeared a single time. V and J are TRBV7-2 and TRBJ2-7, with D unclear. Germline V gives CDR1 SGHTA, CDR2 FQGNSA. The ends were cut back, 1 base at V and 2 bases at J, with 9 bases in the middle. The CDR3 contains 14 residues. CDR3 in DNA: TGTGCCAGCAGCTTAGGGGTTGCGGCCTACGAGCAGTACTTC. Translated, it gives CASSLGVAAYEQYF.

The CDR3 protein is CASSTQGFTEAFF. For the CDR3, the DNA is TGTGCCAGTAGTACACAGGGGTTCACTGAAGCTTTCTTT. The J gene is TRBJ1-1, the V gene TRBV19, with TRBD1 matching 7 bases. CDR3 length equals 13 residues. With V trimmed by 4 bases and J by 4 bases, 3 bases remained unmatched. Germline V gene sequence: CDR1 LNHDA, CDR2 SQIVND (reference sequence).

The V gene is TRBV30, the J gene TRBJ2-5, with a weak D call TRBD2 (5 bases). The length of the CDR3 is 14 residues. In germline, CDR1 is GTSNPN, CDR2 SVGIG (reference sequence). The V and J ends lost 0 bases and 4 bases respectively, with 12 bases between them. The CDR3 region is CAWSVLGGRETQYF. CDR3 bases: TGTGCCTGGAGTGTACTAGGTGGCAGAGAGACCCAGTACTTC.

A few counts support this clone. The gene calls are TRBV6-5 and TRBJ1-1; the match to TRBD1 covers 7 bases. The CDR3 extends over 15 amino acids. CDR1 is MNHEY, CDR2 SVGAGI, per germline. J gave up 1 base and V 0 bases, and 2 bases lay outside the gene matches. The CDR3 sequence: CASSYSRQGNTEAFF. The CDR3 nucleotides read TGTGCCAGCAGTTACTCGCGACAGGGGAACACTGAAGCTTTCTTT.

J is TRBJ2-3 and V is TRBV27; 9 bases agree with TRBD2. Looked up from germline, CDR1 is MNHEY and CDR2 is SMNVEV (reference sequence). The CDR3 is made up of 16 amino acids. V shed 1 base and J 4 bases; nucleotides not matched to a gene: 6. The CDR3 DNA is TGTGCCAGCAGTTTATGGGGCGGGAGGGTCCCAGATACGCAGTATTTT. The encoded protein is CASSLWGGRVPDTQYF.

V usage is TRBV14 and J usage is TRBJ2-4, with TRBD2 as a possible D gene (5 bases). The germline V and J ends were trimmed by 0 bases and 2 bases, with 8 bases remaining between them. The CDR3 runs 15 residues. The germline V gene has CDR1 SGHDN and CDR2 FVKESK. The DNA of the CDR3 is TGTGCCAGCAGCCAAGATCGGAGGACCAAAAACATTCAGTACTTC. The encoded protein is CASSQDRRTKNIQYF. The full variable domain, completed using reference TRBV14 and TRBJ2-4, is EAGVTQFPSHSVIEKGQTVTLRCDPISGHDNLYWYRRVMGKEIKFLLHFVKESKQDESGMPNNRFLAERTGGTYSTLKVQPAELEDSGVYFCASSQDRRTKNIQYFGAGTRLSVL.

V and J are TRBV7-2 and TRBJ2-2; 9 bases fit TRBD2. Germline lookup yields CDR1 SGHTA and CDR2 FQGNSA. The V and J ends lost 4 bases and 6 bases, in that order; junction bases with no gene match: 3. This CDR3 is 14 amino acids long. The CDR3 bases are TGTGCCAGCAGCTCGGGACTAGCCGCCGGGGAGCTGTTTTTT. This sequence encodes CASSSGLAAGELFF.

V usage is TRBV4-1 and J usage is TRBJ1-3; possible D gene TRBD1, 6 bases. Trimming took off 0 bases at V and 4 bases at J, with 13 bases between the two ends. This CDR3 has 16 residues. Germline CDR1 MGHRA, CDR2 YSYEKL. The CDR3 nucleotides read TGCGCCAGCAGCCAAGATGGGGCAGGGGCGGGAAACACCATATATTTT. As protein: CASSQDGAGAGNTIYF.

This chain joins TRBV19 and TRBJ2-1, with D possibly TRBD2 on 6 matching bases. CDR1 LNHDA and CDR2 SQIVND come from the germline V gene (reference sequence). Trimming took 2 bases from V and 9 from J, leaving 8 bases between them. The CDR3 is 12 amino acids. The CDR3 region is CASSIIGSEQFF. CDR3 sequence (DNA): TGTGCCAGTAGTATAATCGGGAGTGAGCAGTTCTTC.

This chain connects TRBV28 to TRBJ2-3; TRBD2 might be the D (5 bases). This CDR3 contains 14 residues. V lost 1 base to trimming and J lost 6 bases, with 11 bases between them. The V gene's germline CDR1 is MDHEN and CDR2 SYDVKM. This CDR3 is CASSLLDSGDTQYF. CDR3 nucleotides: TGTGCCAGCAGTTTATTAGACTCGGGGGATACGCAGTATTTT.

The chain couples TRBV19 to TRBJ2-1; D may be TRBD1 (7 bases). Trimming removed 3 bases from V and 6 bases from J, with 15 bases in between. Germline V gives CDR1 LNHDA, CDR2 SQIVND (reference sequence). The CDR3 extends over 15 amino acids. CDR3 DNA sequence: TGTGCCAGTAGTATCGGCAGGGGGGAGGTCAATGAGCAGTTCTTC. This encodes CASSIGRGEVNEQFF.

CDR3: CASSLNGRTTQYF. CDR3 DNA sequence: TGTGCCAGCAGCTTGAACGGGAGGACGACCCAGTACTTC. The chain recombines TRBV7-3 with TRBJ2-5, with 7 nucleotides matching TRBD2. The CDR3 is 13 amino acids. With 3 bases clipped from V and 7 bases from J, the junction kept 5 bases outside the gene matches. The germline gives CDR1 SGHTA, CDR2 FQGTGA.

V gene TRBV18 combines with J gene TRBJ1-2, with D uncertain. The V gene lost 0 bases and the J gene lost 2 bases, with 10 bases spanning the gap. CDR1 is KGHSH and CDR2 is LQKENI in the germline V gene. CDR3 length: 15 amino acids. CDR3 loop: CASSPPPPVNYGYTF. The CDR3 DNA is TGTGCCAGCTCACCACCCCCGCCGGTCAACTATGGCTACACCTTC. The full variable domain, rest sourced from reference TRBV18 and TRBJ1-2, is NAGVMQNPRHLVRRRGQEARLRCSPMKGHSHVYWYRQLPEEGLKFMVYLQKENIIDESGMPKERFSAEFPKEGPSILRIQQVVRGDSAAYFCASSPPPPVNYGYTFGSGTRLTVV.